This T cell receptor beta chain was obtained from a study of control samples from healthy donors and cancer patients. The CDR3 contains 13 residues. Between the trimmed V and J ends, which lost 4 bases and 4 bases, there was a span of 8 bases. Germline CDR1 and CDR2: MRHNA and SNTAGT. Data came from immunoSEQ multiplex PCR; TCRdb stores just in-frame clones and leaves some out. This table has about 140,000 clones, about nine tenths appearing once. The TCR originated in a man between 25 and 39 years old in good health. J is TRBJ2-1 and V is TRBV6-4, with D possibly being TRBD2 (5 bases). The specimen sequenced was blood. CDR3 protein: CASSVGLYNEQFF. The CDR3 nucleotides are TGTGCCAGCAGTGTTGGACTGTACAATGAGCAGTTCTTC.